Listed here is a single TCR beta chain. This clonotype was observed many times. The antigen it binds to is not known. No much larger clone exists at a distance of one base, and base qualities are not known. The intended sense of this specimen's time point label: newly diagnosed GD, antithyroid drugs for less than 3 months. For both TCR sequencing and RNA sequencing, RNA was extracted from PBMCs in TRIzol. The diagnosis of Graves' disease was made according to American Thyroid Association guidelines. Recruitment of patients was carried out at an endocrinology department in Xi'an, China. Each patient gave approximately 10 milliliters of peripheral blood, collected in an EDTA anticoagulant tube. Ficoll Paque Plus density gradient separation was used to isolate PBMCs, and no further T cell sorting was performed. An Agilent 2100 Bioanalyzer and agarose gel were used to check RNA quality, while a NanoDrop 2000 measured RNA concentration.

The source of the sample is a study of regulatory T cells in long-lasting Graves disease (dated by TCRdb to the early 2020s). About the study as a whole: In the newly diagnosed Graves' disease group, patients had been taking antithyroid drugs for less than 3 months. Persistent Graves' disease patients were compared with newly diagnosed Graves' disease patients by peripheral blood TCR sequencing and RNA sequencing. The study was registered as a clinical trial and conducted in China. A total of 35 or so samples underwent TCR sequencing: around 13 from persistent and roughly 20 from newly diagnosed Graves' disease patients.

For this chain, trimming is 5 bases at the V end and 8 bases at the J end, and the number of junction bases without a gene match is 11. From cysteine to phenylalanine, the CDR3 is 15 amino acids long. Only the CDR3 DNA stays, 45 bases, in frame from base 1. For CDR1 and CDR2, the germline V gene lists SGHAT and FQNNGV. Overall study results and their limits: Only the TCR beta chain was sequenced and analyzed. Patients with persistent disease shared more public clonotypes (around 2,700) than newly diagnosed patients did (966). Compared with newly diagnosed patients, persistent Graves' disease patients had lower TCR Shannon entropy and fewer highly expanded clones, which suggests clonal expansion. Persistent disease showed preferential use of TRBV28, TRBJ1-2 and TRBJ2-5, whereas newly diagnosed disease favored TRBV20-1 and TRBJ2-1. The study examined only peripheral blood because the primary lesion, thyroid tissue, could not be accessed. The authors noted that the small sample size was a limitation that may lower accuracy.

The receptor library was made with multiplex PCR. TCRdb lists the instrument as Illumina HiSeq 4000. TCR beta libraries were built with iRepertoire HTBI primers and Arm-PCR amplification of CDR3 regions. Gel purification was performed on PCR products prior to sequencing. In the paper's pipeline: Gene usage analysis of CDR3 amino acid clonotypes used the 62 TRBV and about 13 TRBJ segments found across samples. COPE and FqMerger were used to merge filtered high-quality paired reads into contigs. BLAST was used to align contigs to the IMGT TRBV, TRBD and TRBJ reference genes, and CDR3 was defined following IMGT. Any clonotype with a frequency above 0.1% was counted as a highly expanded clone. Repertoire diversity was measured by Shannon entropy, and V-J evenness by the Gini coefficient. A clonotype was considered public if more than one individual shared it. TCRdb cleaned the public reads at Q25 with fastp, built clones with MiXCR and kept in-frame beta chains. Each entry is one CDR3 protein sequence, shown with its most common DNA and genes. These V and J calls originate from TCRdb's pipeline instead of the authors' own analysis. The sample records around 420,000 distinct CDR3 sequences, about 15% of which are singletons. The ten largest clones take up approximately 8% of the sample.

This sample also appeared in a second study, on T cells in Graves' hyperthyroidism and ophthalmopathy. The second paper further reports: A patient counted as having stable Graves' hyperthyroidism if no progression to ophthalmopathy occurred over 18 months of follow-up. Hyperthyroidism patients were aged 18 to 65 years and newly diagnosed, with disease duration of less than 2 months. Any patient with an uncontrolled infection, another autoimmune disease, pregnancy or lactation was excluded. Clinical symptoms, serum thyroxine and TRAb, thyroid ultrasound, and orbital computed tomography formed the basis for the diagnoses. The first round of RT-PCR for the TCR CDR3 was performed with the HTBI primer set and the Qiagen OneStep RT-PCR kit. Most expanded thyroid clonotypes (frequency above 0.001) were also detected in blood, a finding suggesting that blood repertoires may reflect thyroid immune responses. In cross-validation, a model built on a 13 V-J signature told ophthalmopathy apart from stable hyperthyroidism with 85% to 90% sensitivity and around 83% specificity, and in testing the same model reached 80%/75%. In validation, the model predicted progression to ophthalmopathy a median of around six months before onset, with about 71% sensitivity and around 76% specificity. TCR V-J signatures able to tell the groups apart were searched for in a discovery cohort of approximately 95 patients, of whom more than 40 had Graves' ophthalmopathy and about 60 had stable Graves' hyperthyroidism. Prospective prediction of ophthalmopathy was tested in an independent validation cohort consisting of some 20 hyperthyroidism patients and approximately 16 patients who later progressed to ophthalmopathy. The 100 or so discovery patients were divided at random into training and test sets in a 7:3 ratio. In about 6 Graves' hyperthyroidism patients, the study also compared T-cell repertoires from thyroid tissue with T-cell repertoires from blood. Once sampling was done, hyperthyroidism patients were given methimazole at a starting dose of 30 mg daily, whereas ophthalmopathy patients were given high-dose intravenous methylprednisolone. A second multiplex PCR round built the libraries, followed by size selection and purification. The libraries were sequenced on an Illumina HiSeq2000 using paired-end 100 bp reads. Raw data were processed with SOAPnuke, discarding reads with adapters, uncalled bases, mean Phred below 15, or no exact constant-primer or identifier match. COPE v1.2.5 was used to merge the high-quality paired reads, and each unique nucleotide sequence was defined as a clonotype. MiTCR v1.1 was used to align the clonotypes against IMGT TRBV, TRBD and TRBJ reference segments. The analysis included only V-J combinations with a frequency above 0.0001, which together covered approximately 99% of the repertoires. A TCS score was defined as the ratio between F50 (clonal expansion) and ExV (chaos), using BLOSUM62-based TCRdist between CDR3 peptides within each V-J. Welch's t-statistics and random forest reduced 514 V-J features to 13, which were used in a naive Bayes classifier (R e1071). No statistical method was used to set the sample size in advance, and investigators knew the group allocation. According to the paper, TCR Vbeta CDR3 sequencing was carried out on some 140 peripheral blood samples, which came from 40 to 45 ophthalmopathy, around 74 hyperthyroidism and approximately 17 progressor patients.

The clonotype was recovered from a woman between 40 and 55 years old with Graves disease. Donor details come from another sample of the same person, matched by shared clones. Recombination linked TRBV11-2 to TRBJ2-1; 8 nucleotides in the junction match TRBD2. Sequencing was performed on peripheral blood mononuclear cells (PBMCs), taken at new diagnosis, from a patient treated with antithyroid drugs. CDR3 loop: CASSPLRYGGDEQFF. DNA sequence: TGTGCCAGCAGCCCCCTTAGATACGGGGGGGATGAGCAGTTCTTC.